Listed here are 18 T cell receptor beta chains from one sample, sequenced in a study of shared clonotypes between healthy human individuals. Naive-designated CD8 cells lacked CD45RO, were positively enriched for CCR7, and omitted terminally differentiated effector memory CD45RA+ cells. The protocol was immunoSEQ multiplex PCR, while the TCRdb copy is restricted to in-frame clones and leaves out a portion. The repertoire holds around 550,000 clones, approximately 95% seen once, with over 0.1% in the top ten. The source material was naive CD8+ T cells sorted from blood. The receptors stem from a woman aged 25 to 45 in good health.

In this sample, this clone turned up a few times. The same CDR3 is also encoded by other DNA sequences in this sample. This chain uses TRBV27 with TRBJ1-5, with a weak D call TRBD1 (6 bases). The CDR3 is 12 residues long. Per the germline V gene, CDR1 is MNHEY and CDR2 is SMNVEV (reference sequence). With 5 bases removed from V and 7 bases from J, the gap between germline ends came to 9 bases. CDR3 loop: CASSQGSQPQHF. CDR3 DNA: TGTGCCAGCAGTCAGGGGAGCCAGCCCCAGCATTTT.

This CDR3 reads CASSLYPGAGTEAFF. As DNA, the CDR3 is TGTGCCAGCAGTTTATATCCGGGTGCGGGGACTGAAGCTTTCTTT. The gene calls are TRBV27 and TRBJ1-1; D remains unclear. V dropped 1 base and J dropped 5 bases, with 14 bases sitting between them. Germline values: CDR1 MNHEY, CDR2 SMNVEV (reference sequence). The CDR3 consists of 15 residues.

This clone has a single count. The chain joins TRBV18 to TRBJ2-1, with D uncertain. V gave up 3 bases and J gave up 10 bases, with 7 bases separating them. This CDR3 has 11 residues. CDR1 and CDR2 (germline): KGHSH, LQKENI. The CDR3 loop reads CASSPGFEQFF. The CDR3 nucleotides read TGTGCCAGCTCACCGGGATTCGAGCAGTTCTTC.

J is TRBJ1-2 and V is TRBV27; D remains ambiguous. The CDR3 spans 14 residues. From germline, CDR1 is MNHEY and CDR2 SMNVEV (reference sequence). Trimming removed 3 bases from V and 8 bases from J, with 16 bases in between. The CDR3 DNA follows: TGTGCCAGCAGTTTTGGTGGGAGCGGCGGAGGCTACACCTTC. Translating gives CASSFGGSGGGYTF.

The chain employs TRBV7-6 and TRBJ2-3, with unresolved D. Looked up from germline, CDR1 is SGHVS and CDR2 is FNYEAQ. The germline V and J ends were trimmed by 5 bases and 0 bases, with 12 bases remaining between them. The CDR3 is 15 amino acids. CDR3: CASSPGRDSTDTQYF. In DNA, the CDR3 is TGTGCCAGCAGCCCAGGACGCGATAGCACAGATACGCAGTATTTT.

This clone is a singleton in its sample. This CDR3 is CASSFTGAINHNEQFF. CDR3 in DNA: TGTGCCAGCAGCTTCACCGGGGCCATTAACCACAATGAGCAGTTCTTC. The V call is TRBV5-4, the J call TRBJ2-1; D may correspond to TRBD1 or TRBD2 (5 bases each). Germline assignment: CDR1 SGHNT and CDR2 YYREEE (reference sequence). V lost 2 bases and J lost 5, with 17 bases in between. The CDR3 runs 16 residues.

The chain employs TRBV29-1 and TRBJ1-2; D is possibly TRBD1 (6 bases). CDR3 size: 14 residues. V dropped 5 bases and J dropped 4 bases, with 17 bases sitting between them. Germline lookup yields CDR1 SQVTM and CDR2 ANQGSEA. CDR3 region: CSVNTGPLGYGYTF. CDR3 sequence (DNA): TGCAGCGTTAATACAGGGCCCTTGGGCTATGGCTACACCTTC. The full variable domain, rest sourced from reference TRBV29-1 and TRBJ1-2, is SAVISQKPSRDICQRGTSLTIQCQVDSQVTMMFWYRQQPGQSLTLIATANQGSEATYESGFVIDKFPISRPNLTFSTLTVSNMSPEDSSIYLCSVNTGPLGYGYTFGSGTRLTVV.

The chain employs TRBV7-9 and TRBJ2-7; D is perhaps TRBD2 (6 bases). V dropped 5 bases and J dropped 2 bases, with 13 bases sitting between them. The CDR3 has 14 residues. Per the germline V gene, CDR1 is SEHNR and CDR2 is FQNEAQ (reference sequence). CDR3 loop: CASSHRDFTYEQYF. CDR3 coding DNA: TGTGCCAGCAGCCACCGGGACTTTACCTACGAGCAGTACTTC.

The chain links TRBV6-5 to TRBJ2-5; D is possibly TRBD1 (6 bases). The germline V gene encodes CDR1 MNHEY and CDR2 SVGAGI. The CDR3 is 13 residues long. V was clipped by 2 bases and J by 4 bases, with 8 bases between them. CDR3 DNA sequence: TGTGCCAGCAGTTACCCAGGGGTAGAGACCCAGTACTTC. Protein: CASSYPGVETQYF.

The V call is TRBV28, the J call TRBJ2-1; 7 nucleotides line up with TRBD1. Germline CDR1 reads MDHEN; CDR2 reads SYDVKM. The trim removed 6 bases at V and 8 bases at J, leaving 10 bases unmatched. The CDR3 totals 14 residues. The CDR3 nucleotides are TGTGCCAGCAGCCCGACAGGGCTTGAGGATGAGCAGTTCTTC. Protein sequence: CASSPTGLEDEQFF.

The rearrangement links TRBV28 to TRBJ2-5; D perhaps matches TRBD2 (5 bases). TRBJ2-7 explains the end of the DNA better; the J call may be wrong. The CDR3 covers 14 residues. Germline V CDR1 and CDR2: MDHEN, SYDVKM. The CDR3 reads CASSFPGLYYEQYF. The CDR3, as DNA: TGTGCCAGCAGTTTTCCGGGATTATACTACGAGCAGTACTTC.

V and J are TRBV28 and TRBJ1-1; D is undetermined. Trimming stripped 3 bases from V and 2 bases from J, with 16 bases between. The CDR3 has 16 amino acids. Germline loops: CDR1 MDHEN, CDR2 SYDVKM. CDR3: CASSFLVGSFNTEAFF. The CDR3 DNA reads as TGTGCCAGCAGTTTCCTCGTCGGCAGTTTCAACACTGAAGCTTTCTTT.

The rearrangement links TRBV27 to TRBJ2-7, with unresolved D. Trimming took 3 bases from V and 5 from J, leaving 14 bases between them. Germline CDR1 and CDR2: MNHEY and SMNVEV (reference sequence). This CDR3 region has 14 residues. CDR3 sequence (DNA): TGTGCCAGCAGTTTTGGGGAAGGTGGGGACGAGCAGTACTTC. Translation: CASSFGEGGDEQYF.

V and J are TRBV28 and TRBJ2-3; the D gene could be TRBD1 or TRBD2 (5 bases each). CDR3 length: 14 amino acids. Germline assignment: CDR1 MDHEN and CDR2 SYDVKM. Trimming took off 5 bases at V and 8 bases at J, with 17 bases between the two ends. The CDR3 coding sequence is TGTGCCAGCAGTATTTATGGGTCAGGGACTACGCAGTATTTT. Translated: CASSIYGSGTTQYF.

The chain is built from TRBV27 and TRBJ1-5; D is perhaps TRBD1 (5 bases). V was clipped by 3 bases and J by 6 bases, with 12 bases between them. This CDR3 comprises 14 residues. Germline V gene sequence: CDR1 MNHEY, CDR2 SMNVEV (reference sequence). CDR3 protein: CASSFFRVGQPQHF. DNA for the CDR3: TGTGCCAGCAGTTTCTTCAGGGTTGGTCAGCCCCAGCATTTT.

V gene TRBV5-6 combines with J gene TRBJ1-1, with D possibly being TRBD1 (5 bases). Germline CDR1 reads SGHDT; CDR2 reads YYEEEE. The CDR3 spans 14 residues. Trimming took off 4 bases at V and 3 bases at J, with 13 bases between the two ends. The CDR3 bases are TGTGCCAGCAGCCCGAGGGACTTCTACACTGAAGCTTTCTTT. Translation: CASSPRDFYTEAFF.

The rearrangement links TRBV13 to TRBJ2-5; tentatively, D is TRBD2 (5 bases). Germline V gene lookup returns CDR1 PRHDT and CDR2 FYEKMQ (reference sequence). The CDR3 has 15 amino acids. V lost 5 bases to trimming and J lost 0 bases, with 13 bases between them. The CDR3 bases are TGTGCCAGCAGCCGAAACGGGGTGTACCAAGAGACCCAGTACTTC. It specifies CASSRNGVYQETQYF.

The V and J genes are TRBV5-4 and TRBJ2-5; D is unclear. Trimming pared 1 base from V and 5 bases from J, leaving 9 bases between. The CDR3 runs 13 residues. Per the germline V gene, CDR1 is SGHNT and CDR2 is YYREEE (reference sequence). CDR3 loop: CASSLSASETQYF. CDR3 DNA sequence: TGTGCCAGCAGCTTGTCCGCGAGCGAGACCCAGTACTTC.